This TCR beta chain was captured in a study of shared clonotypes between healthy human individuals. Naive CD8 cells, CD45RO-negative and positively selected for CCR7, excluded terminally differentiated effector memory CD45RA+ cells. The protocol was immunoSEQ multiplex PCR, while the TCRdb copy is restricted to in-frame clones and leaves out a portion. The table lists millions of clones, less than 95% of them singletons. V gave up 5 bases and J gave up 0 bases; unmatched junction bases: 15. The CDR3 has 18 residues. In germline, CDR1 is PRHDT, CDR2 FYEKMQ (reference sequence). Sample: naive CD8+ T cells sorted from blood. This TCR came from a man aged 18 to 35 in good health. V gene TRBV13 combines with J gene TRBJ2-7, with 8 bases aligning to TRBD1. As DNA, the CDR3 is TGTGCCAGCAGCCCTAGGACAGGGACTCGACTCCCCTCCTACGAGCAGTACTTC. Amino acid sequence: CASSPRTGTRLPSYEQYF.